This T cell receptor (beta chain) was recorded in a study of blood T cell repertoires in COVID-19. Study overall: The United States, Italy and Spain provided the acute and convalescent COVID-19 samples. PBMCs, B-cell-depleted T cells, or T cells were the source of the cDNA or gDNA that made up the material.

In germline, CDR1 is SGDLS, CDR2 YYNGEE. This CDR3 spans 16 amino acids. Trimming took off 3 bases at V and 4 bases at J, with 17 bases between the two ends. In the source study's methods: Using reference gene primer amplification, nucleated cell counts were estimated. Assay used: immunoSEQ multiplex PCR; TCRdb lists only in-frame clones, some missing. The D gene and trimming were derived from the DNA, and the V and J assignments and clone size from that table. The sample has under 200,000 clones; 80% to 95% are singletons. The chain is built from TRBV9 and TRBJ2-1, with a possible D match to TRBD2 (6 bases). The sequenced material came from peripheral blood. The sequence came from a man aged 45-65 years with acute or convalescent COVID-19. In DNA form, the CDR3 reads TGTGCCAGCAGCGCATCCCCGGGACTGAAGTACAATGAGCAGTTCTTC. Protein product: CASSASPGLKYNEQFF.